This T cell receptor (beta chain) was obtained from a study of T-cell reconstitution after alpha-beta-depleted transplantation in children. Molecular barcoding with unique molecular identifiers was used for the TCRbeta library. One entry per CDR3 protein, called by TCRdb with MiXCR from the PCR reads. Here the sample spans roughly 500,000 distinct CDR3 sequences, about 30% being singletons. CDR1 and CDR2 (germline): SGHTA, FQGNSA. V trimming: 5 bases; J trimming: 7 bases; junction bases outside the gene matches: 6. The CDR3 contains 13 residues. The input for sequencing was PBMCs from the stem cell graft donor, taken from the stem cell graft. This TCR was recovered from a human donor who donated a stem cell graft to a child with aplastic anemia. This chain joins TRBV7-2 and TRBJ2-7; TRBD2 matches at 9 bases. CDR3 protein: CASSQGREGEQYV. The CDR3 coding sequence is TGTGCCAGCAGCCAGGGGCGGGAGGGTGAGCAGTACGTC.